These 16 T cell receptor beta chains originate from one sample sequenced in a study of shared clonotypes between healthy human individuals. The naive CD8 population came from CD45RO-negative cells selected for CCR7, without terminally differentiated effector memory CD45RA+ cells. Sequenced by immunoSEQ multiplex PCR; TCRdb stores in-frame clones only, minus some. The data show some 2.1 million clones, 93% seen once. Material: naive CD8+ T cells from PBMCs. The receptors here all came from a man younger than 35 in good health. Some clones in this sample may be carry-over from other donors' samples.

The gene calls are TRBV13 and TRBJ1-3, with TRBD1 matching over 8 bases. The CDR3 spans 17 residues. Germline V gene data show CDR1 as PRHDT and CDR2 as FYEKMQ (reference sequence). Trimming took 1 base from V and 0 from J; bases not matched to a gene: 5. The CDR3 DNA reads TGTGCCAGCAGCTTAGCGACAGGGGTTTACTCTGGAAACACCATATATTTT. Protein: CASSLATGVYSGNTIYF. The variable domain in full, completed from reference TRBV13 and TRBJ1-3, reads AAGVIQSPRHLIKEKRETATLKCYPIPRHDTVYWYQQGPGQDPQFLISFYEKMQSDKGSIPDRFSAQQFSDYHSELNMSSLELGDSALYFCASSLATGVYSGNTIYFGEGSWLTVV.

The chain carries TRBV15 and TRBJ2-7; 12 nucleotides match TRBD2. The V segment lost 3 bases and the J segment 7 bases; nucleotides outside the gene matches: 4. CDR1 and CDR2 (germline): LNHNV, YYDKDF (reference sequence). CDR3 size: 14 residues. CDR3 bases: TGTGCCACCAGCAGGACTAGCGGGAGTCTGGAGCAGTACTTC. This encodes CATSRTSGSLEQYF. Full variable domain (outside the CDR3, taken from reference TRBV15 and TRBJ2-7): DAMVIQNPRYQVTQFGKPVTLSCSQTLNHNVMYWYQQKSSQAPKLLFHYYDKDFNNEADTPDNFQSRRPNTSFCFLDIRSPGLGDTAMYLCATSRTSGSLEQYFGPGTRLTVT.

V and J are TRBV28 and TRBJ2-2; a weak D match, TRBD2 (5 bases). This CDR3 comprises 16 residues. The germline CDR1 and CDR2 sequences are MDHEN and SYDVKM. Trimming stripped 3 bases from V and 0 bases from J, with 11 bases between. CDR3: CASSFEGLANTGELFF. The CDR3 DNA reads as TGTGCCAGCAGTTTCGAAGGACTCGCGAACACCGGGGAGCTGTTTTTT.

This clone was picked up one time. The chain uses TRBV27 and TRBJ1-4, with D hard to call. The V end lost 3 bases, the J end lost 0 bases, and 11 bases lay between the germline ends. Germline values: CDR1 MNHEY, CDR2 SMNVEV (reference sequence). The CDR3 consists of 16 residues. The CDR3 DNA is TGTGCCAGCAGTTTGGGTCGCCTTGCAACTAATGAAAAACTGTTTTTT. It translates to CASSLGRLATNEKLFF. Drawing the rest from reference TRBV27 and TRBJ1-4, the complete variable domain is EAQVTQNPRYLITVTGKKLTVTCSQNMNHEYMSWYRQDPGLGLRQIYYSMNVEVTDKGDVPEGYKVSRKEKRNFPLILESPSPNQTSLYFCASSLGRLATNEKLFFGSGTQLSVL.

As to this clone: Other nucleotide sequences from this sample produce the same CDR3. The rearrangement links TRBV27 to TRBJ2-3; D is ambiguous. Trimming took 5 bases from V and 6 from J, leaving 12 bases between them. Per the germline V gene, CDR1 is MNHEY and CDR2 is SMNVEV (reference sequence). This CDR3 is 13 amino acids long. DNA for the CDR3: TGTGCCAGCAGTCCCTTGTTAGGGGATACGCAGTATTTT. This sequence encodes CASSPLLGDTQYF.

This clone was found once. The chain links TRBV30 to TRBJ2-7; D call uncertain. V lost 1 base, J lost 2 bases, and 9 bases lay in between. CDR3 length: 13 amino acids. The germline CDR1 and CDR2 sequences are GTSNPN and SVGIG (reference sequence). The CDR3 reads CAWSEDHPYEQYF. CDR3 bases: TGTGCCTGGAGTGAGGACCACCCCTACGAGCAGTACTTC.

The chain joins TRBV29-1 to TRBJ2-1, with 12 bases fitting TRBD1. Germline values: CDR1 SQVTM, CDR2 ANQGSEA. Trimming cost V 7 bases and J 7 bases; bases outside gene matches: 5. The CDR3 runs to 13 residues. The CDR3 sequence is CSGGQGAQNEQFF. The CDR3 DNA is TGCAGCGGGGGACAGGGGGCGCAAAATGAGCAGTTCTTC.

The chain links TRBV4-2 to TRBJ2-3; TRBD2 matches at 10 bases. The CDR3 loop spans 17 amino acids. The germline CDR1 and CDR2 sequences are LGHNA and YNFKEQ. J lost 4 bases, V lost 3 bases, and 10 bases had no gene match. The CDR3 DNA reads TGTGCCAGCAGCCACCCCCCCGGACTAGCGGAGGCAGATACGCAGTATTTT. This sequence encodes CASSHPPGLAEADTQYF.

The chain couples TRBV4-1 to TRBJ1-2; 10 bases agree with TRBD1. Germline V lookup: CDR1 MGHRA, CDR2 YSYEKL. V lost 3 bases, J lost 4 bases, and 5 bases stayed unmatched. This CDR3 has 15 residues. For the CDR3, the DNA is TGCGCCAGCAGCCAGACAGGGGGCCCCCTCTATGGCTACACCTTC. Its protein is CASSQTGGPLYGYTF.

The rearrangement links TRBV4-3 to TRBJ2-1; 16 nucleotides match TRBD2. V trimming: 3 bases; J trimming: 2 bases; junction bases outside the gene matches: 10. Germline lookup yields CDR1 LGHNA and CDR2 YSLEER. The CDR3 length is 20 residues. The CDR3 coding sequence is TGCGCCAGCAGCCAGGGACTAGCGGGAGGGCCCGAGTTCCCCTACAATGAGCAGTTCTTC. Its translation: CASSQGLAGGPEFPYNEQFF.

The chain joins TRBV28 to TRBJ2-1; D is possibly TRBD2 (6 bases). The CDR3 length is 13 residues. The ends were cut back, 7 bases at V and 10 bases at J, with 17 bases in the middle. Germline values: CDR1 MDHEN, CDR2 SYDVKM. CDR3: CASTLLAGLEQFF. The CDR3 coding sequence is TGTGCCAGCACCCTCTTGGCGGGGTTAGAGCAGTTCTTC.

This clone appeared a single time. The chain links TRBV5-1 to TRBJ2-3; TRBD2 aligns across 8 bases. This CDR3 has 16 residues. V was pared by 2 bases and J by 4 bases, with 9 bases of the junction left unmatched. Looked up from germline, CDR1 is SGHRS and CDR2 is YFSETQ. The CDR3 bases are TGCGCCAGCAGCTTATTATGGCGGGAGGCCCCAGATACGCAGTATTTT. Protein: CASSLLWREAPDTQYF.

The genes are TRBV19 and TRBJ2-2; a weak D match, TRBD2 (5 bases). V lost 5 bases and J lost 0, with 16 bases in between. CDR1 is LNHDA, CDR2 SQIVND, per germline (reference sequence). The CDR3 covers 17 residues. CDR3 in DNA: TGTGCCAGTAGTCCCGGGATTAAGCGCGCGAACACCGGGGAGCTGTTTTTT. This translates into CASSPGIKRANTGELFF.

The rearrangement links TRBV7-9 to TRBJ1-1; possibly TRBD1 for D (6 bases). With 5 bases removed from V and 1 base from J, the gap between germline ends came to 14 bases. This CDR3 comprises 15 residues. The germline V gene encodes CDR1 SEHNR and CDR2 FQNEAQ (reference sequence). CDR3 DNA: TGTGCCAGCAGCCACCCAGGACAGACGAACACTGAAGCTTTCTTT. Its translation is CASSHPGQTNTEAFF. Full variable domain (outside the CDR3, taken from reference TRBV7-9 and TRBJ1-1): DTGVSQNPRHKITKRGQNVTFRCDPISEHNRLYWYRQTLGQGPEFLTYFQNEAQLEKSRLLSDRFSAERPKGSFSTLEIQRTEQGDSAMYLCASSHPGQTNTEAFFGQGTRLTVV.

This clone appeared a single time. V and J are TRBV9 and TRBJ2-3; TRBD2 matches 7 bases. The CDR3 has 17 residues. J gave up 2 bases and V 0 bases, and 9 bases lay outside the gene matches. From germline, CDR1 is SGDLS and CDR2 YYNGEE. The CDR3, as DNA: TGTGCCAGCAGCGTAGGTCTAGCGGCATCTATCACAGATACGCAGTATTTT. It is translated as CASSVGLAASITDTQYF.

This clone was seen once. The chain uses TRBV6-5 and TRBJ2-1; TRBD2 matches at 11 bases. In germline, CDR1 is MNHEY, CDR2 SVGAGI. Trimming at V came to 5 bases and at J to 8 bases, leaving 8 bases not matched to a gene. The CDR3 loop spans 15 amino acids. The CDR3 DNA reads TGTGCCAGCAGTCCACTAGCGGGAGTGGCATATGAGCAGTTCTTC. It yields the protein CASSPLAGVAYEQFF.